The 4 T cell receptor beta chains in this list originate from one sample, sequenced in a study of OX40 agonist ivuxolimab in advanced cancers. TCRdb's table, derived via immunoSEQ multiplex PCR, lists solely in-frame clones and lacks some. Of some 77,000 clones in the sample, approximately 83% were seen once. The starting material was CD4+ or CD8+ T cells sorted from blood, obtained in a trial of the OX40 agonist ivuxolimab. All receptors derive from an adult with an advanced solid tumor such as melanoma, head and neck, liver or kidney cancer.

This sequence joins TRBV19 and TRBJ1-2; TRBD1 is a possible D gene (5 bases). V lost 4 bases and J lost 8, with 20 bases in between. The germline V gene has CDR1 LNHDA and CDR2 SQIVND (reference sequence). CDR3 length equals 15 residues. In nucleotides, the CDR3 is TGTGCCAGTAGTACCTTGGGAGGGACGGCCCTGGGCTACACCTTC. It encodes CASSTLGGTALGYTF.

The chain links TRBV5-4 to TRBJ2-7; 10 nucleotides align to TRBD2. The CDR3 extends over 16 amino acids. V shed 3 bases and J 2 bases; nucleotides not matched to a gene: 8. The germline V gene has CDR1 SGHNT and CDR2 YYREEE (reference sequence). DNA for the CDR3: TGTGCCAGCAGCTGGACTAGCGGAGCCAACACCTACGAGCAGTACTTC. Its translation is CASSWTSGANTYEQYF.

The count of this clone is one. The chain carries TRBV2 and TRBJ1-2, with 9 bases lining up with TRBD1. The CDR3 loop spans 13 amino acids. CDR1 is SNHLY and CDR2 is FYNNEI in the germline V gene. V shed 8 bases and J 5 bases; nucleotides not matched to a gene: 6. CDR3 DNA: TGTGCCAGCCGTTCGGGACAGGGATATGGCTACACCTTC. Amino acid sequence: CASRSGQGYGYTF.

The rearrangement uses TRBV21-1 and TRBJ2-7; the table's D call, TRBD2, has no DNA check behind it. TRBV21-1 is shown as a pseudogene. The CDR3 runs to 12 residues. The CDR3 spells CASSKPAYEQYF. The CDR3 DNA is TGTGCCAGCAGCAAGCCAGCGTACGAGCAGTACTTC.